Each of the 22 T cell receptor beta chains below was sequenced from the same sample in a study of shared clonotypes between healthy human individuals. Method: immunoSEQ multiplex PCR; TCRdb's copy keeps in-frame clones and lacks some. The repertoire has around 1.1 million clones, 75% to 85% of them found once; the top ten carry roughly 0.57%. The sequencing input was memory CD4+ T cells from PBMCs. Documented subset: CD45RA-negative fraction. Receptor source: a man younger than 30 in good health. Some clones in this sample may be carry-over from other donors' samples.

In its sample, this clone was seen a few times. The chain joins TRBV7-9 to TRBJ1-1; TRBD1 is a possible D gene (6 bases). V was shortened by 5 bases and J by 3 bases, with 10 bases between the two germline ends. CDR3 length: 13 residues. The germline CDR1 and CDR2 sequences are SEHNR and FQNEAQ (reference sequence). The CDR3 DNA reads TGTGCCAGCAGCCTAGACAGGCACACTGAAGCTTTCTTT. This sequence encodes CASSLDRHTEAFF.

Here the CDR3 reads CASSLGQGMDYGYTF. In nucleotides, the CDR3 is TGTGCCAGCAGCTTAGGACAGGGCATGGACTATGGCTACACCTTC. V usage is TRBV5-6 and J usage is TRBJ1-2; TRBD1 agrees at 8 bases. CDR1 and CDR2 (germline): SGHDT, YYEEEE. The junction had 6 bases not matched to a gene; V was cut back by 2 bases and J by 3 bases. The CDR3 contains 15 residues.

The chain is built from TRBV9 and TRBJ1-2, with D possibly TRBD1 on 5 matching bases. V was shortened by 9 bases and J by 4 bases, with 19 bases between the two germline ends. The CDR3 runs 14 residues. Germline V gene data show CDR1 as SGDLS and CDR2 as YYNGEE. The CDR3 spells CATTTKGIAYGYTF. CDR3 nucleotides: TGTGCCACCACCACTAAGGGGATCGCCTATGGCTACACCTTC.

This clone came up a few times. The chain carries TRBV9 and TRBJ1-1; tentatively, D is TRBD1 (6 bases). This CDR3 is 13 amino acids long. Trimming stripped 4 bases from V and 4 bases from J, with 11 bases between. Germline lookup yields CDR1 SGDLS and CDR2 YYNGEE. The CDR3 here is CASSPRGGTEAFF. DNA for the CDR3: TGTGCCAGCAGCCCCCGAGGGGGCACTGAAGCTTTCTTT.

For this clone: A much bigger clone sits one base away, suggesting this may be a read error. Other nucleotide sequences in the sample specify the same CDR3. V and J are TRBV28 and TRBJ1-5, with D unclear. The CDR3 loop spans 12 amino acids. V lost 6 bases to trimming and J lost 0 bases, with 3 bases between them. Germline V gives CDR1 MDHEN, CDR2 SYDVKM. The CDR3 protein is CASRYSNQPQHF. For the CDR3, the DNA is TGTGCCAGCAGGTATAGCAATCAGCCCCAGCATTTT. Using reference TRBV28 and TRBJ1-5 for the parts outside the CDR3, the full variable domain is DVKVTQSSRYLVKRTGEKVFLECVQDMDHENMFWYRQDPGLGLRLIYFSYDVKMKEKGDIPEGYSVSREKKERFSLILESASTNQTSMYLCASRYSNQPQHFGDGTRLSIL.

This clone was recorded a few times. The chain has TRBV2 and TRBJ1-2; TRBD1 matches 8 bases. This CDR3 region has 16 residues. The trim removed 5 bases at V and 2 bases at J, leaving 10 bases unmatched. Germline-derived CDR1 and CDR2 are SNHLY and FYNNEI. CDR3 sequence reads: CASSRGPGQDNYGYTF. The CDR3 DNA reads as TGTGCCAGCAGTCGAGGGCCGGGACAGGACAACTATGGCTACACCTTC.

The chain joins TRBV30 to TRBJ2-6; maybe TRBD1 (6 bases). Germline CDR1 reads GTSNPN; CDR2 reads SVGIG (reference sequence). The germline V and J ends were trimmed by 3 bases and 0 bases, with 12 bases remaining between them. This CDR3 is 16 amino acids long. The CDR3 loop is CAWSKQGNSGANVLTF. CDR3 DNA: TGTGCCTGGAGCAAACAGGGTAACTCTGGGGCCAACGTCCTGACTTTC.

The chain links TRBV5-1 to TRBJ2-7; 9 nucleotides agree with TRBD1. The CDR3 covers 14 residues. Germline CDR1 reads SGHRS; CDR2 reads YFSETQ. V gave up 3 bases and J gave up 2 bases; unmatched junction bases: 3. Here the CDR3 DNA reads TGCGCCAGCAGCTCCGGGACAGGGCCCTACGAGCAGTACTTC. Protein product: CASSSGTGPYEQYF.

The table lists this clone with a count of one. The chain recombines TRBV28 with TRBJ2-7; 8 nucleotides line up with TRBD1. This CDR3 comprises 14 residues. Germline values: CDR1 MDHEN, CDR2 SYDVKM. Losses at the gene ends were 6 bases for V and 0 bases for J; bases not matched to a gene: 4. CDR3 protein: CASRGQDPSYEQYF. The CDR3 nucleotides are TGTGCCAGCAGGGGACAGGACCCCTCCTACGAGCAGTACTTC. The variable domain in full, with the rest retrieved from reference TRBV28 and TRBJ2-7, is DVKVTQSSRYLVKRTGEKVFLECVQDMDHENMFWYRQDPGLGLRLIYFSYDVKMKEKGDIPEGYSVSREKKERFSLILESASTNQTSMYLCASRGQDPSYEQYFGPGTRLTVT.

The chain links TRBV5-1 to TRBJ2-5; D may be TRBD1 (6 bases). The CDR3 runs 14 residues. Trimming took off 3 bases at V and 3 bases at J, with 12 bases between the two ends. Germline V gives CDR1 SGHRS, CDR2 YFSETQ. The CDR3 DNA follows: TGCGCCAGCAGCTGGGGGCACAGAGAAGAGACCCAGTACTTC. The encoded protein is CASSWGHREETQYF.

This clone was seen a single time. The same CDR3 is also encoded by other DNA sequences in this sample. The chain employs TRBV6-5 and TRBJ2-7, with TRBD1 matching over 8 bases. The germline V gene encodes CDR1 MNHEY and CDR2 SVGAGI. V dropped 2 bases and J dropped 2; count of bases not matched to a gene: 5. This CDR3 region has 15 residues. CDR3 residues: CASSYLDRGPYEQYF. CDR3 in DNA: TGTGCCAGCAGTTACCTAGACAGGGGACCCTACGAGCAGTACTTC.

This clone was recorded a few times. This chain connects TRBV12-2 to TRBJ1-1. TRBV12-2 is shown as a pseudogene. The CDR3 runs 14 residues. CDR3 region: CASRSLSKDTEAFF. The CDR3, as DNA: TGTGCAAGTCGCTCTCTTTCTAAGGACACTGAAGCTTTCTTT.

The chain carries TRBV19 and TRBJ2-5; the D gene is possibly TRBD1 (5 bases). The V end lost 3 bases, the J end lost 4 bases, and 15 bases lay between the germline ends. This CDR3 spans 15 amino acids. Germline V gives CDR1 LNHDA, CDR2 SQIVND (reference sequence). The chain's CDR3 is CASSMAQGTRETQYF. The CDR3 coding sequence is TGTGCCAGTAGTATGGCGCAGGGCACGCGAGAGACCCAGTACTTC.

The chain links TRBV7-2 to TRBJ2-7, with D possibly being TRBD2 (5 bases). The length of the CDR3 is 16 residues. Germline-derived CDR1 and CDR2 are SGHTA and FQGNSA. The ends were cut back, 5 bases at V and 6 bases at J, with 23 bases in the middle. The CDR3 DNA reads as TGTGCCAGCAGCCCGACAAGTGGACCCGGAGGTCGCGAGCAGTACTTC. Encoded protein: CASSPTSGPGGREQYF.

The V gene is TRBV10-3, the J gene TRBJ1-2; TRBD1 aligns across 7 bases. The CDR3 sequence is 14 residues long. V lost 2 bases, J lost 9 bases, and 9 bases stayed unmatched. Looked up from germline, CDR1 is ENHRY and CDR2 is SYGVKD. CDR3 loop: CAISEPRDSPRYTF. In DNA, the CDR3 is TGTGCCATCAGTGAGCCCAGGGACAGTCCTCGCTACACCTTC.

V usage is TRBV14 and J usage is TRBJ2-7; a possible D gene is TRBD1 (6 bases). With 1 base removed from V and 5 bases from J, the gap between germline ends came to 6 bases. Germline CDR1 reads SGHDN; CDR2 reads FVKESK. The CDR3 length is 12 residues. The CDR3 loop is CASSQAGDEQYF. CDR3 nucleotide sequence: TGTGCCAGCAGCCAAGCAGGGGACGAGCAGTACTTC. The entire variable domain, with the rest obtained from reference TRBV14 and TRBJ2-7, is as follows: EAGVTQFPSHSVIEKGQTVTLRCDPISGHDNLYWYRRVMGKEIKFLLHFVKESKQDESGMPNNRFLAERTGGTYSTLKVQPAELEDSGVYFCASSQAGDEQYFGPGTRLTVT.

The CDR3 nucleotides read TGCGCCAGCAGCTTGGTGGGAGGGCAGTACAATGAGCAGTTCTTC. This translates into CASSLVGGQYNEQFF. V is TRBV5-1 and J is TRBJ2-7; 7 positions agree with TRBD2. The J call may be in error: the DNA end matches TRBJ2-1 better. Germline V gene data show CDR1 as SGHRS and CDR2 as YFSETQ. The CDR3 sequence is 15 residues long.

This chain joins TRBV19 and TRBJ2-7; D may match TRBD1 or TRBD2 (5 bases each). The CDR3 runs 14 residues. Germline V lookup: CDR1 LNHDA, CDR2 SQIVND (reference sequence). The germline V and J ends were trimmed by 8 bases and 5 bases, with 19 bases remaining between them. The CDR3 DNA is TGTGCCAGTCTTGGGGGACCCCTACGGCACGAGCAGTACTTC. Translated: CASLGGPLRHEQYF.

This clone was seen only once. This chain connects TRBV11-2 to TRBJ2-3; D uncertain. Germline V CDR1 and CDR2: SGHAT, FQNNGV. This CDR3 spans 10 amino acids. V was pared by 1 base and J by 8 bases, with 1 base between. The CDR3 is CASSLATQYF. The CDR3, as DNA: TGTGCCAGCAGCTTAGCTACGCAGTATTTT.

The rearrangement links TRBV7-2 to TRBJ1-5; D might be TRBD1 (5 bases). Between the trimmed V and J ends, which lost 4 bases and 3 bases, there was a span of 16 bases. CDR1 and CDR2 from the germline V gene are SGHTA and FQGNSA. The CDR3 loop spans 16 amino acids. The CDR3 loop reads CASSSRVGAVNQPQHF. In nucleotides, the CDR3 is TGTGCCAGCAGCTCACGGGTCGGGGCAGTCAATCAGCCCCAGCATTTT.

The chain recombines TRBV29-1 with TRBJ1-3; TRBD1 matches 7 bases. This CDR3 spans 13 amino acids. V lost 2 bases, J lost 4 bases, and 2 bases stayed unmatched. CDR1 SQVTM and CDR2 ANQGSEA come from the germline V gene. The CDR3: CSVERDRGNTIYF. Written as DNA, the CDR3 is TGCAGCGTTGAAAGGGACAGAGGAAACACCATATATTTT.

The chain combines TRBV7-2 with TRBJ2-3; 7 bases are a match to TRBD2. The trim removed 3 bases at V and 2 bases at J, leaving 5 bases unmatched. CDR3 length: 15 amino acids. Germline assignment: CDR1 SGHTA and CDR2 FQGNSA. The CDR3 DNA reads as TGTGCCAGCAGCTTCCAGCGGGGTTACACAGATACGCAGTATTTT. The encoded protein is CASSFQRGYTDTQYF.